The entry below gives a single TCR beta chain sequence along with its context. Its antigen is not identified. These data originate in a study of beta chain features in type 1 diabetes. Study-wide context: Age, gender, cell numbers and subset yield matched between patients and controls. Findings of the study overall: Shortening of TCRB CDR3s, moderate but significant, appeared in all four CD4+ subsets of Type 1 diabetes patients. In the patient group, naive, central memory and Treg TCRB repertoires seemed more alike than in the healthy donor group.

Heparinised blood was drawn once per donor, averaging around 120 mL. Of the isolated RNA, all was reverse transcribed, and so the sequenced material was expressed TCRB transcripts. The repertoire was sequenced with immunoSEQ multiplex PCR; TCRdb's copy has only in-frame clones and lacks some. The sample holds around 300,000 clones, 9.5% to 11% seen once. The CDR3 consists of 11 residues. Germline lookup yields CDR1 MNHEY and CDR2 SVGAGI. The V end lost 5 bases, the J end lost 11 bases, and 9 bases lay between the germline ends. This TCR derives from a woman under 40 in good health. This sequence joins TRBV6-5 and TRBJ2-2; no definite D call. Sequenced material: naive CD4+ T cells from blood. CDR3 loop: CASSDTAELFF. The CDR3 DNA follows: TGTGCCAGCAGTGACACGGCTGAGCTGTTTTTT.